A single sample gave rise to the 20 T cell receptor beta chains below, sequenced in a study of siplizumab effects on memory and regulatory T cells. Generated by immunoSEQ multiplex PCR, the TCRdb table keeps only in-frame clones and is missing some. The repertoire holds approximately 100,000 clones, with 80% to 95% as singletons. Sequences were obtained from non-Treg CD4+ T cells sorted from blood. The source of these receptors is a human donor in good health.

Comments on this clone: Other DNA sequences from this sample encode an identical CDR3 as well. J is TRBJ2-1 and V is TRBV30; 8 bases are a match to TRBD2. The CDR3 extends over 15 amino acids. V was clipped by 5 bases and J by 2 bases; unmatched bases: 8. CDR1 GTSNPN and CDR2 SVGIG come from the germline V gene (reference sequence). The CDR3 sequence is CAWGLGGGPYNEQFF. CDR3 sequence (DNA): TGTGCCTGGGGTCTCGGGGGGGGTCCCTACAATGAGCAGTTCTTC.

The chain couples TRBV6-1 to TRBJ1-4, with 7 bases aligning to TRBD1. The CDR3 is 16 amino acids. The ends lost 4 bases at V and 0 bases at J; junction bases unmatched: 5. Looked up from germline, CDR1 is MNHNS and CDR2 is SASEGT. CDR3 DNA: TGTGCCAGCAGTGCGACAGGGACCGCAACTAATGAAAAACTGTTTTTT. Its translation: CASSATGTATNEKLFF.

This clone appeared once. The chain combines TRBV10-2 with TRBJ2-7; D call uncertain. The CDR3 is made up of 14 amino acids. V was pared by 4 bases and J by 0 bases, with 10 bases between. Germline values: CDR1 WSHSY, CDR2 SAAADI. The CDR3 DNA sequence: TGCGCCAGCAGTGGACCAATCGTCTCCTACGAGCAGTACTTC. This translates into CASSGPIVSYEQYF.

V usage is TRBV5-4 and J usage is TRBJ2-1; D call uncertain. CDR1 and CDR2 from the germline V gene are SGHNT and YYREEE (reference sequence). The CDR3 consists of 15 residues. V was cut by 4 bases and J by 0 bases, with 11 bases left in between. The CDR3 nucleotides are TGTGCCAGCAGCCCTGGACGGAGCTCCTACAATGAGCAGTTCTTC. It encodes CASSPGRSSYNEQFF.

Of note for this clone: The sample carries other DNA sequences with the same CDR3. This chain joins TRBV5-1 and TRBJ2-7; 9 bases agree with TRBD2. The CDR3 is 15 amino acids. Germline lookup yields CDR1 SGHRS and CDR2 YFSETQ. The junction had 8 bases not matched to a gene; V was cut back by 0 bases and J by 7 bases. CDR3 in amino acids: CASSLGGGGAREQYF. The CDR3, as DNA: TGCGCCAGCAGCTTGGGAGGCGGGGGGGCTCGTGAGCAGTACTTC.

The chain employs TRBV7-4 and TRBJ1-3; possible D gene TRBD1, 5 bases. The CDR3 is 15 amino acids. Trimming shortened V by 4 bases and J by 0 bases, and 10 bases separated the two germline ends. Germline lookup yields CDR1 SGHVT and CDR2 SQSDAQ. DNA for the CDR3: TGTGCCAGCAGCTCCACAGGAACCTCTGGAAACACCATATATTTT. Amino acids: CASSSTGTSGNTIYF.

Concerning this clone: This CDR3 is also generated by other DNA sequences in the sample. In DNA form, the CDR3 reads TGTGCCAGCAGCGTAGAGGGGGGAAACACCATATATTTT. Translation gives CASSVEGGNTIYF. The rearrangement uses TRBV9 and TRBJ1-3, with D tentatively TRBD1 (5 bases). This CDR3 region has 13 residues. Looked up from germline, CDR1 is SGDLS and CDR2 is YYNGEE. V gave up 0 bases and J gave up 4 bases, with 5 bases separating them. The entire variable domain, with the rest obtained from reference TRBV9 and TRBJ1-3, is as follows: DSGVTQTPKHLITATGQRVTLRCSPRSGDLSVYWYQQSLDQGLQFLIQYYNGEERAKGNILERFSAQQFPDLHSELNLSSLELGDSALYFCASSVEGGNTIYFGEGSWLTVV.

CDR3: CAWSVVGGETQYF. CDR3 DNA: TGTGCCTGGAGTGTAGTGGGAGGAGAGACCCAGTACTTC. The chain joins TRBV30 to TRBJ2-5, with D possibly matching TRBD2 (6 bases). V was clipped by 0 bases and J by 4 bases, with 9 bases between them. This CDR3 is 13 amino acids long. Germline loops: CDR1 GTSNPN, CDR2 SVGIG (reference sequence). Full variable domain (missing parts from reference TRBV30 and TRBJ2-5): SQTIHQWPATLVQPVGSPLSLECTVEGTSNPNLYWYRQAAGRGLQLLFYSVGIGQISSEVPQNLSASRPQDRQFILSSKKLLLSDSGFYLCAWSVVGGETQYFGPGTRLLVL.

CDR3 coding DNA: TGCAGCGTTGTGCAGGGAGTCGGGGAGCTGTTTTTT. This sequence encodes CSVVQGVGELFF. J is TRBJ2-2 and V is TRBV29-1; D tentatively reads TRBD1 or TRBD2 (5 bases each). The V end was cut by 4 bases, the J end by 7 bases, with 10 bases between. The CDR3 spans 12 residues. Germline V CDR1 and CDR2: SQVTM, ANQGSEA.

The gene calls are TRBV7-2 and TRBJ1-6; 7 nucleotides agree with TRBD1. The germline V gene has CDR1 SGHTA and CDR2 FQGNSA. The CDR3 runs 15 residues. With V trimmed by 5 bases and J by 9 bases, 10 bases remained unmatched. DNA for the CDR3: TGTGCCAGCAGCACAAGACAGGGTGCAATTTCACCCCTCCACTTT. It translates to CASSTRQGAISPLHF.

The J gene is TRBJ2-3, the V gene TRBV12-5; D is perhaps TRBD2 (5 bases). Trimming pared 6 bases from V and 7 bases from J, leaving 17 bases between. This CDR3 contains 14 residues. Germline assignment: CDR1 LGHNT and CDR2 FRNRAP. The CDR3 region is CASGPDPSGYTQYF. DNA of the CDR3: TGTGCTAGTGGCCCCGACCCCTCGGGGTATACGCAGTATTTT.

This sequence joins TRBV6-5 and TRBJ2-3; TRBD2 is a possible D gene (6 bases). The CDR3 contains 12 residues. Per germline, CDR1 MNHEY and CDR2 SVGAGI. Trimming stripped 8 bases from V and 8 bases from J, with 14 bases between. CDR3 in amino acids: CASLRVGGTQYF. CDR3 bases: TGTGCCAGCCTACGGGTGGGGGGTACGCAGTATTTT.

This clone was seen more than once but under ten times. The V gene is TRBV5-6, the J gene TRBJ2-7; D is ambiguous. Trimming pared 4 bases from V and 3 bases from J, leaving 17 bases between. Germline lookup yields CDR1 SGHDT and CDR2 YYEEEE. This CDR3 comprises 15 residues. This CDR3 reads CASSPLGSQDYEQYF. Here the CDR3 DNA reads TGTGCCAGCAGCCCACTCGGTTCGCAGGACTACGAGCAGTACTTC.

This rearrangement joins TRBV5-6 to TRBJ2-7; D unresolved. This CDR3 contains 12 residues. Per germline, CDR1 SGHDT and CDR2 YYEEEE. Trimming removed 0 bases at V and 1 base at J, with 2 bases between. The CDR3 DNA reads TGTGCCAGCAGCTTGGTTTCCTACGAGCAGTACTTC. It encodes CASSLVSYEQYF. Based on the CDR3 plus reference TRBV5-6 and TRBJ2-7, the full variable domain is DAGVTQSPTHLIKTRGQQVTLRCSPKSGHDTVSWYQQALGQGPQFIFQYYEEEERQRGNFPDRFSGHQFPNYSSELNVNALLLGDSALYLCASSLVSYEQYFGPGTRLTVT.

The table lists this clone with a few counts. The rearrangement links TRBV2 to TRBJ2-6; weak D call: TRBD2 (6 bases). There are 15 residues in the CDR3. Germline values: CDR1 SNHLY, CDR2 FYNNEI. Trimming removed 3 bases at V and 0 bases at J, with 6 bases between. Here the CDR3 DNA reads TGTGCCAGCAGTGAGGAGGGCTCTGGGGCCAACGTCCTGACTTTC. It codes for CASSEEGSGANVLTF.

This chain uses TRBV7-6 with TRBJ2-2, with D tentatively TRBD1 (5 bases). Looked up from germline, CDR1 is SGHVS and CDR2 is FNYEAQ. V shed 1 base and J shed 1 base, with 7 bases lying between them. There are 15 residues in the CDR3. CDR3 nucleotides: TGTGCCAGCAGCTTAGGGGGCAAGAACACCGGGGAGCTGTTTTTT. It codes for CASSLGGKNTGELFF.

CDR3 nucleotides: TGTGCCAGTAGTATCGGACCCCAAGCTAACTATGGCTACACCTTC. Amino acid sequence: CASSIGPQANYGYTF. The chain joins TRBV19 to TRBJ1-2; D remains ambiguous. Germline values: CDR1 LNHDA, CDR2 SQIVND (reference sequence). The CDR3 is made up of 15 amino acids. V was pared by 3 bases and J by 0 bases, with 11 bases between. Complete variable domain (other parts from reference TRBV19 and TRBJ1-2): DGGITQSPKYLFRKEGQNVTLSCEQNLNHDAMYWYRQDPGQGLRLIYYSQIVNDFQKGDIAEGYSVSREKKESFPLTVTSAQKNPTAFYLCASSIGPQANYGYTFGSGTRLTVV.

J is TRBJ2-5 and V is TRBV5-1; 8 bases are shared with TRBD1. The DNA end is a closer match to TRBJ2-7, so the J assignment may be wrong. This CDR3 has 15 amino acids. CDR1 and CDR2 (germline): SGHRS, YFSETQ. CDR3 in amino acids: CASSLGTGSLYEQYF. CDR3 in DNA: TGCGCCAGCAGCTTAGGGACAGGAAGTTTGTACGAGCAGTACTTC.

The sample holds one count of this clone. The gene calls are TRBV7-9 and TRBJ2-3, with D possibly TRBD2 on 6 matching bases. CDR1 SEHNR and CDR2 FQNEAQ come from the germline V gene (reference sequence). V lost 2 bases to trimming and J lost 1 base, with 16 bases between them. This CDR3 has 17 amino acids. CDR3 region: CASSLIGSASGTDTQYF. CDR3 bases: TGTGCCAGCAGCTTAATCGGATCTGCTAGCGGCACAGATACGCAGTATTTT.

The chain is built from TRBV25-1 and TRBJ1-6; D ambiguous. With 8 bases removed from V and 10 bases from J, the gap between germline ends came to 12 bases. The CDR3 covers 12 residues. Germline V gene sequence: CDR1 MGHDK, CDR2 SYGVNS. The CDR3 is CASSKTGSPLHF. The CDR3, as DNA: TGTGCCAGCTCCAAGACGGGGTCACCCCTCCACTTT.